A single sample is the source of the 25 T cell receptor beta chains below, sequenced in a study of blood T cell repertoires in COVID-19. Clones were sequenced by immunoSEQ multiplex PCR, and TCRdb holds only the in-frame ones, with some missing. The data contain over 450,000 clones, about 91% of them singletons. The source material was peripheral blood. The receptors derive from a man aged 18 to 30 with COVID-19, enrolled during active disease.

The gene calls are TRBV12-1 and TRBJ2-1; TRBD1 was called by the table and not checked on the DNA. TRBV12-1 is deemed a pseudogene. CDR3 length: 15 residues. CDR3 sequence (DNA): TGTGCCAGCAGCTCGACAGGGGATTCCTACAATGAGCAGTTCTTC. Its protein product is CASSSTGDSYNEQFF.

The genes are TRBV4-1 and TRBJ2-7; D is perhaps TRBD2 (6 bases). The CDR3 consists of 15 residues. From germline, CDR1 is MGHRA and CDR2 YSYEKL. V lost 1 base to trimming and J lost 4 bases, with 14 bases between them. The CDR3 DNA follows: TGCGCCAGCAGCCAAGGCGGTGTTAGCGGATACGAGCAGTACTTC. It encodes CASSQGGVSGYEQYF.

This chain connects TRBV2 to TRBJ2-7; TRBD2 matches at 15 bases. V trimming: 6 bases; J trimming: 4 bases; junction bases outside the gene matches: 1. The CDR3 has 14 amino acids. Germline CDR1 is SNHLY and CDR2 is FYNNEI. For the CDR3, the DNA is TGTGCCAGCAGCGGGACTAGCGGGAGGTACGAGCAGTACTTC. Its translation is CASSGTSGRYEQYF.

In this sample, this clone turned up once. The chain recombines TRBV24-1 with TRBJ2-7; 10 bases fit TRBD2. The CDR3 runs to 15 residues. Germline values: CDR1 KGHDR, CDR2 SFDVKD. V lost 4 bases to trimming and J lost 9 bases; unmatched junction nucleotides: 11. The CDR3, as DNA: TGTGCCACCAGTGACAGACTAGCGGGCGGGGCTGTGCAGTACTTC. It is translated as CATSDRLAGGAVQYF.

This chain connects TRBV3-1 (or the pseudogene TRBV3-2) to TRBJ1-2; D perhaps matches TRBD1 (6 bases). Germline CDR1 LGHDT, CDR2 YNNKEL (reference sequence). The V end lost 3 bases, the J end lost 8 bases, and 13 bases lay between the germline ends. The CDR3 runs to 13 residues. CDR3 coding DNA: TGTGCCAGCAGCCAGCTGGGGGCGGAGGGCTACACCTTC. It translates to CASSQLGAEGYTF.

The V call is TRBV7-8, the J call TRBJ2-1; 10 bases match TRBD2. Germline lookup yields CDR1 SGHVS and CDR2 FQNEAQ. The length of the CDR3 is 14 residues. Germline trimming cut 4 bases from V and 3 bases from J; bases unmatched to any gene: 0. The DNA of the CDR3 is TGTGCCAGCAGCTCTAGCGGGAGCTACAATGAGCAGTTCTTC. Protein: CASSSSGSYNEQFF.

V is TRBV2 and J is TRBJ1-2; D is undetermined. The CDR3 consists of 14 residues. CDR1 and CDR2 from the germline V gene are SNHLY and FYNNEI. The V and J ends lost 4 bases and 0 bases respectively, with 9 bases between them. The CDR3 nucleotides are TGTGCCAGCAGTGGCGGCAGAACTAACTATGGCTACACCTTC. It specifies CASSGGRTNYGYTF. Full variable domain (rest looked up from reference TRBV2 and TRBJ1-2): EPEVTQTPSHQVTQMGQEVILRCVPISNHLYFYWYRQILGQKVEFLVSFYNNEISEKSEIFDDQFSVERPDGSNFTLKIRSTKLEDSAMYFCASSGGRTNYGYTFGSGTRLTVV.

This chain links TRBV2 with TRBJ1-1; no clear D. Germline CDR1 and CDR2: SNHLY and FYNNEI. The CDR3 length is 12 residues. The germline V and J ends were trimmed by 6 bases and 5 bases, with 10 bases remaining between them. CDR3 bases: TGTGCCAGCAGGAGGGTGGAAACTGAAGCTTTCTTT. This gives the protein CASRRVETEAFF. Full variable domain (outside the CDR3, taken from reference TRBV2 and TRBJ1-1): EPEVTQTPSHQVTQMGQEVILRCVPISNHLYFYWYRQILGQKVEFLVSFYNNEISEKSEIFDDQFSVERPDGSNFTLKIRSTKLEDSAMYFCASRRVETEAFFGQGTRLTVV.

The rearrangement joins TRBV12-3 or TRBV12-4 to TRBJ2-7, with a possible D match to TRBD2 (5 bases). V lost 2 bases and J 6 bases, leaving 11 bases between the germline ends. The CDR3 has 13 residues. The CDR3 is CASSLTGFAEQYF. The CDR3 bases are TGTGCCAGCAGTTTAACGGGGTTCGCCGAGCAGTACTTC.

The rearrangement uses TRBV7-9 and TRBJ1-3; possibly TRBD1 for D (6 bases). Germline assignment: CDR1 SEHNR and CDR2 FQNEAQ (reference sequence). Trimming stripped 3 bases from V and 1 base from J, with 10 bases between. The CDR3 spans 15 residues. CDR3 sequence: CASSFSQGSGNTIYF. In nucleotides, the CDR3 is TGTGCCAGCAGCTTTTCCCAGGGGTCTGGAAACACCATATATTTT. Full variable domain (missing parts from reference TRBV7-9 and TRBJ1-3): DTGVSQNPRHKITKRGQNVTFRCDPISEHNRLYWYRQTLGQGPEFLTYFQNEAQLEKSRLLSDRFSAERPKGSFSTLEIQRTEQGDSAMYLCASSFSQGSGNTIYFGEGSWLTVV.

The V gene is TRBV21-1, the J gene TRBJ2-7; the table assigns TRBD1, which was not confirmed against the DNA. TRBV21-1 is reported as a pseudogene. CDR3 length equals 17 residues. This CDR3 reads CASSNSSSPPPHYEQYF. The CDR3 DNA reads TGTGCCAGCAGCAATTCCAGTTCCCCCCCACCCCACTACGAGCAGTACTTC.

This chain joins TRBV6-4 and TRBJ1-6, with TRBD1 as a possible D gene (6 bases). V lost 8 bases and J 3 bases, leaving 14 bases between the germline ends. CDR3 size: 15 residues. CDR1 and CDR2 from the germline V gene are MRHNA and SNTAGT. The CDR3 spells CASLPGHYYNSPLHF. For the CDR3, the DNA is TGTGCCAGCTTACCGGGACACTACTATAATTCACCCCTCCACTTT.

The rearrangement joins TRBV7-8 to TRBJ2-1; 9 positions match TRBD2. V was pared by 3 bases and J by 6 bases, with 6 bases of the junction left unmatched. CDR1 is SGHVS and CDR2 is FQNEAQ in the germline V gene. The CDR3 spans 15 residues. The CDR3 nucleotides read TGTGCCAGCAGCTTGTGGCGGGGGGGCGTCAATGAGCAGTTCTTC. This encodes CASSLWRGGVNEQFF. The full variable domain, completed using reference TRBV7-8 and TRBJ2-1, is GAGVSQSPRYKVAKRGQDVALRCDPISGHVSLFWYQQALGQGPEFLTYFQNEAQLDKSGLPSDRFFAERPEGSVSTLKIQRTQQEDSAVYLCASSLWRGGVNEQFFGPGTRLTVL.

This clone occurred once. The genes are TRBV19 and TRBJ1-1; maybe TRBD1 (5 bases). Per germline, CDR1 LNHDA and CDR2 SQIVND (reference sequence). The CDR3 contains 15 residues. Deletions cut 6 bases from V and 0 bases from J, with 14 bases between. The CDR3 DNA sequence: TGTGCCAGTAGCGATTTGGACAAGATGAACACTGAAGCTTTCTTT. Amino acid sequence: CASSDLDKMNTEAFF.

This clone was recorded once. The gene calls are TRBV6-1 and TRBJ2-5, with TRBD1 identical over 7 bases. Germline-derived CDR1 and CDR2 are MNHNS and SASEGT. Trimming removed 3 bases from V and 4 bases from J; junction bases left unmatched: 8. The CDR3 sequence is 15 residues long. Written as DNA, the CDR3 is TGTGCCAGCAGTGACCGACAGGGTGGGGGAGAGACCCAGTACTTC. Protein: CASSDRQGGGETQYF.

The chain uses TRBV12-3 or TRBV12-4 and TRBJ2-1; tentative D call: TRBD2 (5 bases). V gave up 2 bases and J gave up 8 bases, with 7 bases separating them. The CDR3 covers 12 residues. CDR3 DNA sequence: TGTGCCAGCAGTTTAAACGGGGATGAGCAGTTCTTC. It translates to CASSLNGDEQFF.

The CDR3 DNA is TGTGCCACCAGCTCAGATACGCAGTATTTT. Its translation is CATSSDTQYF. V gene TRBV2 combines with J gene TRBJ2-3; no firm D call. The length of the CDR3 is 10 residues. Germline V CDR1 and CDR2: SNHLY, FYNNEI. V was clipped by 10 bases and J by 4 bases, with 6 bases between them.

The chain uses TRBV10-3 and TRBJ2-1; D might be TRBD1 (5 bases). There are 13 residues in the CDR3. Germline V lookup: CDR1 ENHRY, CDR2 SYGVKD. V lost 10 bases and J lost 8, with 18 bases in between. DNA of the CDR3: TGTGCCACAGGGAACCAAGGGGCGCATGAGCAGTTCTTC. Residues: CATGNQGAHEQFF.

This clone is a singleton in its sample. The chain links TRBV2 to TRBJ2-2; the D is unclear. Germline CDR1 reads SNHLY; CDR2 reads FYNNEI. V was clipped by 5 bases and J by 0 bases, with 7 bases between them. This CDR3 is 14 amino acids long. The CDR3 nucleotides are TGTGCCAGCAGTCAGACTTCGAACACCGGGGAGCTGTTTTTT. Its translation is CASSQTSNTGELFF.

This clone showed up just once. The chain couples TRBV11-3 to TRBJ2-7; maybe TRBD2 (5 bases). The CDR3 runs to 15 residues. V was pared by 3 bases and J by 0 bases, with 12 bases between. The V gene's germline CDR1 is SGHNT and CDR2 YENEEA. CDR3 in amino acids: CASSFETGSSYEQYF. CDR3 nucleotide sequence: TGTGCCAGCAGCTTCGAAACGGGAAGCTCCTACGAGCAGTACTTC. Based on the CDR3 plus reference TRBV11-3 and TRBJ2-7, the full variable domain is EAGVVQSPRYKIIEKKQPVAFWCNPISGHNTLYWYLQNLGQGPELLIRYENEEAVDDSQLPKDRFSAERLKGVDSTLKIQPAELGDSAVYLCASSFETGSSYEQYFGPGTRLTVT.

This rearrangement joins TRBV5-5 to TRBJ1-4, with unresolved D. V dropped 3 bases and J dropped 5 bases, with 14 bases sitting between them. Per germline, CDR1 SGHKS and CDR2 YYEKEE (reference sequence). This CDR3 is built from 15 residues. This chain's CDR3 is CASSSRWARNEKLFF. The CDR3 nucleotides read TGTGCCAGCAGCTCGAGATGGGCCAGGAATGAAAAACTGTTTTTT.

This clone was recorded once. The CDR3 here is CASSQQVIAGGPHEQFF. DNA for the CDR3: TGTGCCAGCAGCCAACAGGTAATAGCGGGAGGGCCACATGAGCAGTTCTTC. The chain couples TRBV3-1 (or the pseudogene TRBV3-2) to TRBJ2-1; TRBD2 matches at 11 bases. Losses at the gene ends were 2 bases for V and 8 bases for J; bases not matched to a gene: 11. The CDR3 covers 17 residues. CDR1 and CDR2 from the germline V gene are LGHDT and YNNKEL (reference sequence).

The genes are TRBV9 and TRBJ1-1; 9 positions agree with TRBD1. Germline-derived CDR1 and CDR2 are SGDLS and YYNGEE. There are 14 residues in the CDR3. Germline trimming cut 3 bases from V and 3 bases from J; bases unmatched to any gene: 3. The CDR3 DNA is TGTGCCAGCAGCGCCGACAGGGGGGACACTGAAGCTTTCTTT. Amino acids: CASSADRGDTEAFF.

Only a few counts were recorded for this clone. This chain connects TRBV21-1 to TRBJ2-5; TRBD2 is the table's D call and was not checked against the DNA. TRBV21-1 is given as a pseudogene. The CDR3 is 11 amino acids. This CDR3 reads CASSPLETQYF. The DNA of the CDR3 is TGTGCCAGCAGCCCCCTAGAGACCCAGTACTTC.

The chain links TRBV19 to TRBJ1-4; D gene ambiguous. The V gene lost 6 bases and the J gene lost 7 bases, with 21 bases spanning the gap. Germline CDR1 is LNHDA and CDR2 is SQIVND (reference sequence). This CDR3 region has 16 residues. The CDR3 sequence is CASSQGRITTGEKLFF. As DNA, the CDR3 is TGTGCCAGTAGCCAAGGGAGGATCACAACGGGTGAAAAACTGTTTTTT.